The rows below give T cell receptor beta chains drawn from one sample of a study of monozygotic twins with inflammatory bowel disease. TCRdb re-called the 5' RACE reads; one entry per CDR3 protein, DNA not given. The sample has fewer than 450,000 distinct CDR3 sequences. The sample taken for sequencing was blood. Receptors were obtained from a human donor with ulcerative colitis or Crohn's disease, or a healthy co-twin of an affected twin (not recorded which). The CDR3 runs from the conserved cysteine through the conserved F or W.

j_call | v_call | cdr3_length | cdr3_aa
TRBJ2-2 | TRBV11-1 | 15 | CASSPRREDTGELFF
TRBJ2-6 | TRBV12-3/TRBV12-4 | 17 | CASSPLTGFSGANVLTF
TRBJ2-5 | TRBV4-1 | 15 | CASSQEWRDQETQYF
TRBJ2-3 | TRBV7-2 | 15 | CASSRLGRVPDTQYF
TRBJ1-4 | TRBV4-3 | 18 | CASSQDESRVAVNEKLFF
TRBJ2-3 | TRBV7-2 | 14 | CASSLRTPPDTQYF
TRBJ1-1 | TRBV15 | 13 | CATSRELGTEAFF
TRBJ2-2 | TRBV10-1 | 15 | CASIQRSQGAGELFF
TRBJ2-7 | TRBV2 | 11 | CASKVLDEQYF
TRBJ2-5 | TRBV9 | 15 | CASTLVGGTQETQYF
TRBJ1-6 | TRBV10-3 | 19 | CAISDPQITRDNYNSPLHF
TRBJ2-1 | TRBV30 | 12 | CAGDGSYNEQFF
TRBJ2-3 | TRBV12-3/TRBV12-4 | 18 | CASSFFWLARLSTDTQYF
TRBJ2-3 | TRBV7-2 | 17 | CASSRQGAYTSTDTQYF